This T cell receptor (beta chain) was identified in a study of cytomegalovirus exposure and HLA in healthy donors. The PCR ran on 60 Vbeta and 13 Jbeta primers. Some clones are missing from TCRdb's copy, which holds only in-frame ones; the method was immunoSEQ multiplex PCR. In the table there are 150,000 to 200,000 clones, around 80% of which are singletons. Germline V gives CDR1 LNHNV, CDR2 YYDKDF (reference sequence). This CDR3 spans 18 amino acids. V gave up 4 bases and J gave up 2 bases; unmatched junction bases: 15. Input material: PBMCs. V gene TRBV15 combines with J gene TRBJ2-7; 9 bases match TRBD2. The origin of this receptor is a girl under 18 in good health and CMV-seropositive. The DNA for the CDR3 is TGTGCCACCAGCACCAATAGTGGAGGACTAGCGAGCACCTACGAGCAGTACTTC. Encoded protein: CATSTNSGGLASTYEQYF.